This T cell receptor beta chain was observed in a study of vaccination and CD4 T cells after COVID-19. For the study at large: Stimuli were overlapping spike peptide pools of SARS-CoV-2 and three common cold coronaviruses (HCoV-NL63, HCoV-OC43, HCoV-229E).

Overall study results and limits: The study sampled relatively few convalescent patients and omitted early post-infection timepoints.

Note on this clonotype: Its matching antigen is unknown.

CDR3 length: 14 amino acids. Germline V gene data show CDR1 as MNHEY and CDR2 as SVGAGI. Between the trimmed V and J ends, which lost 2 bases and 5 bases, there was a span of 10 bases. The study sequenced cultured CD4+ T cell DNA using the Oncomine TCR Beta short-read assay. TCRdb passed the PCR reads through MiXCR, listing each CDR3 protein once. The sample includes about 12,000 distinct CDR3 sequences, about three quarters of them seen just once. The treatment here: roughly 10-day PBMC culture with coronavirus spike peptide pools or control peptides (ViraFEST assay). The material sequenced was CD4+ T cells from blood, cultured in vitro. This sequence originates from a human donor who had recovered from COVID-19. V is TRBV6-5 and J is TRBJ1-3, with a weak D call TRBD1 (5 bases). The CDR3, as DNA: TGTGCCAGCAGTTACGGGGGAAGCCGAAACACCATATATTTT. This sequence encodes CASSYGGSRNTIYF.